This T cell receptor (beta chain) was observed in a study of tissue T cells after allogeneic stem cell transplantation. The J segment lost 2 bases and the V segment lost 5 bases, leaving 12 bases of the junction unmatched. The germline CDR1 and CDR2 sequences are SGHTA and FQGNSA. This CDR3 has 17 amino acids. Assay: immunoSEQ multiplex PCR; the TCRdb copy retains only in-frame clones and omits some. Of tens of thousands of clones listed, roughly 90% are singletons. General study results and limits: Which tissue TCRs were alloreactive or antigen-specific was not determined. Some clones might be persisting host cells.

This clone was seen a single time. Its antigen is unidentified. This clonotype was sampled from a woman aged 35-70 years who later had graft-versus-host disease after an allogeneic stem cell transplant. The sample in question was blood, obtained before transplantation. The chain joins TRBV7-2 to TRBJ1-3; TRBD1 agrees at 7 bases. The CDR3 sequence: CASSPRVLTGAGNTIYF. CDR3 sequence (DNA): TGTGCCAGCAGCCCAAGGGTTCTCACAGGGGCTGGAAACACCATATATTTT.